The rows below give T cell receptor beta chains drawn from one sample of a study of identical twins. One entry per CDR3 protein results from TCRdb running MiXCR on the 5' RACE reads. The table includes some 250,000 distinct CDR3 sequences, approximately 12% detected once. The same sample was also studied in work on yellow fever vaccine responses in identical twins.

The specimen sequenced was memory (CD45RO+) T cells sorted from blood. The receptors shown here come from a woman aged 18-35 years in good health. CDR3s include the opening cysteine and the closing phenylalanine or tryptophan. Fields, in order: D gene, J gene, V gene, clone size, CDR3 protein, CDR3 DNA. D genes are given only for firm matches. A row's size may be missing; if present it is once, few, many or a size class.

TRBD1 | TRBJ1-1 | TRBV9 | few | CASSITGDTEAFF | TGTGCCAGCAGTATTACAGGGGACACTGAAGCTTTCTTT
- | TRBJ2-3 | TRBV11-2 | few | CASRDTGTDTQYF | TGTGCCAGCAGAGATACGGGCACAGATACGCAGTATTTT
TRBD2 | TRBJ2-1 | TRBV6-1 | - | CASRSGRVYNEQFF | TGTGCCAGCAGGAGCGGGAGGGTATACAATGAGCAGTTCTTC
TRBD2 | TRBJ2-1 | TRBV7-6 | - | CASSLQPGLAGFVEQFF | TGTGCCAGCAGCCTTCAACCGGGACTAGCGGGGTTTGTTGAGCAGTTCTTC
- | TRBJ2-5 | TRBV29-1 | - | CSVWTSWGETQYF | TGCAGCGTGTGGACCAGCTGGGGGGAGACCCAGTACTTC
- | TRBJ1-5 | TRBV20-1 | many | CSALPRTGYSNQPQHF | TGCAGTGCCCTTCCCCGGACTGGGTATAGCAATCAGCCCCAGCATTTT
- | TRBJ1-2 | TRBV14 | few | CASSQAMRSGYTF | TGTGCCAGCAGCCAAGCGATGAGGAGTGGCTACACCTTC
TRBD2 | TRBJ2-7 | TRBV5-1 | - | CASSPGGSARSYEQYF | TGCGCCAGCAGCCCGGGGGGTAGCGCCCGCTCCTACGAGCAGTACTTC
- | TRBJ2-1 | TRBV6-4 | - | CASSETPKDEQFF | TGTGCCAGCAGTGAAACCCCGAAGGATGAGCAGTTCTTC
TRBD1 | TRBJ2-1 | TRBV5-1 | - | CASSLRDREYNEQFF | TGCGCCAGCAGCTTGAGGGACAGGGAGTACAATGAGCAGTTCTTC
TRBD2 | TRBJ2-3 | TRBV7-8 | once | CASRRGTSTDTQYF | TGTGCCAGCAGGCGGGGGACTAGCACAGATACGCAGTATTTT
TRBD2 | TRBJ2-1 | TRBV11-2 | few | CASSLDPGGPPVGLF | TGTGCCAGCAGCTTAGATCCGGGGGGGCCCCCGGTCGGGCTCTTC
- | TRBJ2-7 | TRBV6-5 | once | CASGYRESPSYEQYF | TGTGCCAGCGGCTACCGGGAGTCCCCCTCCTACGAGCAGTACTTC
- | TRBJ2-5 | TRBV21-1 | few | CASSNSGRAVETQYF | TGTGCCAGCAGCAATAGCGGGAGGGCCGTGGAGACCCAGTACTTC
- | TRBJ2-5 | TRBV6-2/TRBV6-3 | - | CASSLTGTAPNQYF | TGTGCCAGCAGTCTAACCGGGACTGCCCCGAACCAGTACTTC
TRBD1 | TRBJ2-7 | TRBV6-5 | few | CASSYSGAGGSYEQYF | TGTGCCAGCAGTTACTCCGGGGCAGGGGGTTCCTACGAGCAGTACTTC
- | TRBJ2-6 | TRBV5-1 | few | CASSLYGSGANVLTF | TGCGCCAGCAGCTTGTACGGCTCTGGGGCCAACGTCCTGACTTTC
TRBD1 | TRBJ1-2 | TRBV30 | few | CAWSVPPGQGDYTF | TGTGCCTGGAGTGTACCACCGGGACAGGGAGACTACACCTTC
- | TRBJ2-1 | TRBV12-5 | - | CASGLLYSEQFF | TGTGCTAGTGGTTTGTTGTATAGTGAGCAGTTCTTC
- | TRBJ2-7 | TRBV7-2 | - | CASSLALGEEQYF | TGTGCCAGCAGCTTAGCGCTAGGGGAGGAGCAGTACTTC
TRBD1 | TRBJ2-7 | TRBV5-1 | few | CASSLPGQGNEQYF | TGCGCCAGCAGCTTACCGGGACAGGGGAACGAGCAGTACTTC
- | TRBJ2-7 | TRBV4-2 | many | CASSQASGVGSYEQYF | TGTGCCAGCAGCCAAGCTTCCGGGGTCGGCTCCTACGAGCAGTACTTC
TRBD2 | TRBJ2-3 | TRBV4-3 | - | CASSQITSGISTGTQYF | TGCGCCAGCAGCCAGATCACTAGCGGGATTAGCACAGGTACGCAGTATTTT
- | TRBJ1-1 | TRBV5-6 | many | CASSRGGRNTEAFF | TGTGCCAGCAGTCGGGGGGGTCGGAACACTGAAGCTTTCTTT
TRBD2 | TRBJ2-7 | TRBV4-3 | - | CASSHGAAGGPYEQYF | TGCGCCAGCAGCCACGGCGCAGCGGGAGGGCCCTACGAGCAGTACTTC
TRBD2 | TRBJ2-7 | TRBV12-3/TRBV12-4 | many | CASSRTGGGRSYEQYF | TGTGCCAGCAGCCGAACCGGGGGCGGGAGGTCCTACGAGCAGTACTTC
- | TRBJ2-5 | TRBV20-1 | - | CSARDLAGVTGETQYF | TGCAGTGCTAGAGATCTGGCCGGGGTCACGGGGGAGACCCAGTACTTC
- | TRBJ1-1 | TRBV5-1 | few | CASSLERGRYVTEAFF | TGCGCCAGCAGCTTGGAACGGGGACGTTATGTAACTGAAGCTTTCTTT
- | TRBJ1-2 | TRBV3-1 | many | CASSLNSRAGYTF | TGTGCCAGCAGCCTAAACTCAAGGGCTGGCTACACCTTC
TRBD1 | TRBJ2-1 | TRBV6-5 | few | CASSYTTGGISYNEQFF | TGTGCCAGCAGTTACACTACAGGGGGCATATCCTACAATGAGCAGTTCTTC
- | TRBJ2-1 | TRBV3-1 | few | CASSALTPRRLNEQFF | TGTGCCAGCAGCGCGCTTACACCCCGACGTTTAAATGAGCAGTTCTTC
- | TRBJ2-7 | TRBV11-2 | few | CASSRRGASYEQYF | TGTGCCAGCAGCCGACGTGGGGCCTCCTACGAGCAGTACTTC
- | TRBJ1-3 | TRBV19 | few | CASSIGTPGAGNTIYF | TGTGCCAGTAGTATAGGGACGCCCGGCGCTGGAAACACCATATATTTT
- | TRBJ1-1 | TRBV29-1 | few | CIGGGTEAFF | TGCATTGGGGGGGGAACTGAAGCTTTCTTT
TRBD2 | TRBJ2-7 | TRBV5-1 | - | CASSLATSGKLYEQYF | TGCGCCAGCAGCTTGGCGACTAGCGGGAAGCTCTACGAGCAGTACTTC
- | TRBJ2-6 | TRBV6-2/TRBV6-3 | few | CASRRDSSGANVLTF | TGTGCCAGCAGGCGGGATAGCTCTGGGGCCAACGTCCTGACTTTC
- | TRBJ1-1 | TRBV21-1 | many | CASSKAGGGAFF | TGTGCCAGCAGCAAAGCGGGGGGCGGAGCTTTCTTT
- | TRBJ1-2 | TRBV15 | once | CATSRTSGVSAYGYTF | TGTGCCACCAGCAGAACATCAGGGGTTTCGGCCTATGGCTACACCTTC
- | TRBJ1-5 | TRBV10-2 | many | CASSEEIHQPQHF | TGCGCCAGCAGTGAAGAGATTCATCAGCCCCAGCATTTT
- | TRBJ1-2 | TRBV4-1 | many | CASSQDPGYPYGYTF | TGCGCCAGCAGCCAAGATCCGGGCTATCCCTATGGCTACACCTTC
- | TRBJ1-3 | TRBV4-3 | many | CASSQQGGSAGNTIYF | TGCGCCAGCAGCCAACAGGGAGGTAGTGCTGGAAACACCATATATTTT
- | TRBJ2-2 | TRBV18 | few | CASSVGSLNTGELFF | TGTGCCAGCTCAGTAGGCAGTTTGAACACCGGGGAGCTGTTTTTT
TRBD2 | TRBJ2-3 | TRBV4-3 | many | CASSQDLAGGPDTQYF | TGCGCCAGCAGCCAAGATCTAGCGGGAGGGCCAGATACGCAGTATTTT
- | TRBJ2-3 | TRBV5-1 | many | CASSLSASRGTDTQYF | TGCGCCAGCAGCTTGTCGGCTAGTCGGGGGACAGATACGCAGTATTTT
TRBD2 | TRBJ2-1 | TRBV7-2 | - | CASSSLAGGHEQFF | TGTGCCAGCAGCTCACTAGCGGGTGGCCATGAGCAGTTCTTC
- | TRBJ2-3 | TRBV4-1 | few | CASSQGTSDTQYF | TGCGCCAGCAGCCAAGGGACTTCCGATACGCAGTATTTT
- | TRBJ2-7 | TRBV4-2 | - | CASSRNGRCDEQYF | TGTGCCAGCAGCCGAAACGGGAGATGTGACGAGCAGTACTTC
- | TRBJ2-3 | TRBV12-3/TRBV12-4 | few | CATSGLPAGTDTQYF | TGTGCCACATCGGGACTCCCTGCGGGTACAGATACGCAGTATTTT
- | TRBJ2-3 | TRBV7-9 | many | CASSVSHTQYF | TGTGCCAGCAGCGTAAGCCATACGCAGTATTTT
TRBD2 | TRBJ2-1 | TRBV10-1 | - | CASSDTGLAVGWNEQFF | TGCGCCAGCAGTGATACGGGACTAGCGGTCGGTTGGAATGAGCAGTTCTTC
- | TRBJ2-1 | TRBV5-4 | - | CASSLDFNEQFF | TGTGCCAGCAGCCTAGACTTTAATGAGCAGTTCTTC
- | TRBJ2-1 | TRBV4-3 | - | CASSQAPGTTYEQFF | TGCGCCAGCAGCCAAGCACCCGGGACCACCTATGAGCAGTTCTTC
TRBD2 | TRBJ2-5 | TRBV12-5 | - | CASALGLAGTGETQYF | TGTGCTAGTGCCCTAGGACTAGCGGGAACAGGAGAGACCCAGTACTTC
- | TRBJ1-4 | TRBV15 | few | CATSRVEKLFF | TGTGCCACCAGCAGAGTTGAAAAACTGTTTTTT
- | TRBJ2-2 | TRBV20-1 | - | CSARDTRELFF | TGCAGTGCTAGAGATACACGGGAGCTGTTTTTT